Only a few counts were recorded for the clone carrying this T cell receptor (beta chain). The antigen remains undetermined. Losses at the gene ends were 3 bases for V and 3 bases for J; bases not matched to a gene: 6. Per the germline V gene, CDR1 is SGHAT and CDR2 is FQNNGV. This CDR3 spans 15 amino acids. This record comes from a study of beta chain features in type 1 diabetes. Study-level points and caveats: Type 1 diabetes patients showed fewer insertions and more deletions at VDJ junctions. Comparison showed that naive, central memory and Treg TCRB repertoires appeared more similar among patients than among healthy donors.

The authors reverse transcribed all of the isolated RNA, so sequencing captured expressed TCRB transcripts. Assay: immunoSEQ multiplex PCR; the TCRdb copy retains only in-frame clones and omits some. The sample yields about 150,000 clones, 7% to 10% seen once. This sequence originates from a man aged 18 to 30 in good health. This sequence joins TRBV11-2 and TRBJ2-3; TRBD2 aligns across 7 bases. The sequenced sample was central memory CD4+ T cells from blood. The CDR3: CASSFPAGWTDTQYF. As DNA, the CDR3 is TGTGCCAGCAGCTTTCCAGCGGGGTGGACAGATACGCAGTATTTT.